What follows are 20 T cell receptor beta chains derived from one specimen sequenced in a study of CD8 T cells in Susac syndrome (dated by TCRdb to the late 2010s). The library was generated by the immunoSEQ multiplex PCR assay. RNA was extracted using the RNeasy kit, and roughly 0.5 to 1 microgram was reverse transcribed with random hexamers. TCRdb redid the processing of the public reads, applying fastp at Q25 and MiXCR, and retained in-frame beta chains. Here each entry gathers all rows of one CDR3 protein and keeps the most common genes and DNA. Across this sample there are about 280,000 distinct CDR3 sequences, with roughly 85% seen only once. Clones ranked in the top ten supply approximately 0.11% of the sample. Sequences were obtained from CD8+ T cells from PBMCs. Receptors originate from a human donor with multiple sclerosis.

The CDR3 nucleotides are TGTGCCAGCAGTGAAGGGCGGCAGGCAAGGGCGCCCGGGGAGCTGTTTTTT. It translates to CASSEGRQARAPGELFF. The chain is built from TRBV25-1 and TRBJ2-2; no clear D. V lost 2 bases and J lost 6, with 19 bases in between. This CDR3 is 17 amino acids long. The germline CDR1 and CDR2 sequences are MGHDK and SYGVNS.

This clonotype was observed a few times. The genes are TRBV6-1 and TRBJ2-5; 10 bases map to TRBD2. The CDR3 length is 12 residues. Germline loops: CDR1 MNHNS, CDR2 SASEGT. The CDR3 coding sequence is TGTGCGGTCGGACTAGCGGAAGAGACCCAGTACTTC. It codes for CAVGLAEETQYF.

The J gene is TRBJ2-7, the V gene TRBV2; 7 bases agree with TRBD1. This CDR3 contains 13 residues. Germline V CDR1 and CDR2: SNHLY, FYNNEI. The V gene end was trimmed by 8 bases and the J gene end by 3 bases; junction bases not matched to a gene: 7. The CDR3 nucleotides read TGTGCCAGCTACTTCCGGGACAGCTACGAGCAGTACTTC. This gives the protein CASYFRDSYEQYF.

V usage is TRBV7-9 and J usage is TRBJ2-5; D call uncertain. With 5 bases removed from V and 9 bases from J, the gap between germline ends came to 10 bases. Germline V gene sequence: CDR1 SEHNR, CDR2 FQNEAQ (reference sequence). The CDR3 covers 11 residues. The CDR3: CASSRASAQYF. The CDR3 DNA follows: TGTGCCAGCAGCCGAGCGAGCGCCCAGTACTTC.

The chain has TRBV20-1 and TRBJ2-7; TRBD1 agrees at 10 bases. The CDR3 consists of 13 residues. CDR1 and CDR2 (germline): DFQATT, SNEGSKA (reference sequence). V was clipped by 1 base and J by 5 bases; unmatched bases: 2. The CDR3 is CSARGDRGDEQYF. The CDR3 DNA reads TGCAGTGCTAGAGGGGACAGGGGAGACGAGCAGTACTTC.

This clonotype was observed a single time. One end of the junction does not line up with germline, which may come from a read error. The V and J genes are TRBV7-9 and TRBJ2-7; the D is unclear. The CDR3 is 12 amino acids. The germline gives CDR1 SEHNR, CDR2 FQNEAQ (reference sequence). The CDR3, as DNA: TGTGCCAGCAGCCTCAGGTCAAGTCCCCCGCGCTTC. It codes for CASSLRSSPPRF.

V gene TRBV9 combines with J gene TRBJ1-2; 12 positions agree with TRBD1. V shed 3 bases and J 7 bases; nucleotides not matched to a gene: 4. CDR1 and CDR2 from the germline V gene are SGDLS and YYNGEE. There are 14 residues in the CDR3. For the CDR3, the DNA is TGTGCCAGCAGCGAGGGACAGGGGGCTCCTGGCTACACCTTC. Its protein product is CASSEGQGAPGYTF.

This clonotype was recorded only once. The CDR3 region is CASSLFGGRFGLDEQFF. The CDR3 DNA reads TGTGCCAGCAGCTTATTCGGGGGGAGGTTTGGCTTAGATGAGCAGTTCTTC. V gene TRBV11-2 combines with J gene TRBJ2-1; 7 positions match TRBD2. J lost 8 bases, V lost 2 bases, and 15 bases had no gene match. Germline V gene sequence: CDR1 SGHAT, CDR2 FQNNGV. This CDR3 is 17 amino acids long.

This clonotype showed up just once. The chain carries TRBV7-3 and TRBJ2-3; 8 bases are a match to TRBD2. The germline V gene encodes CDR1 SGHTA and CDR2 FQGTGA. CDR3 length equals 16 residues. V shed 4 bases, J shed 3 bases, and the junction held 9 bases outside the gene matches. As DNA, the CDR3 is TGTGCCAGCAGCTACGGGACTAGAGTAGGAACAGATACGCAGTATTTT. Its translation is CASSYGTRVGTDTQYF.

The rearrangement uses TRBV7-6 and TRBJ2-4; D could derive from TRBD1 or TRBD2 (5 bases each). CDR1 and CDR2 (germline): SGHVS, FNYEAQ. The CDR3 sequence is 17 residues long. V lost 3 bases and J lost 1, with 16 bases in between. This CDR3 reads CASSLSLSGGAKNIQYF. The CDR3, as DNA: TGTGCCAGCAGCTTGAGTCTCTCTGGGGGTGCCAAAAACATTCAGTACTTC.

The chain joins TRBV5-4 to TRBJ2-7; D assignment may be TRBD1 or TRBD2 (5 bases each). Germline V lookup: CDR1 SGHNT, CDR2 YYREEE (reference sequence). Trimming stripped 2 bases from V and 0 bases from J, with 9 bases between. This CDR3 is 14 amino acids long. The CDR3 spells CASSFGAGSYEQYF. The CDR3 DNA reads as TGTGCCAGCAGCTTCGGGGCGGGCTCCTACGAGCAGTACTTC.

The V call is TRBV28, the J call TRBJ2-5; 9 nucleotides agree with TRBD1. V lost 5 bases and J lost 6; bases outside the gene matches: 10. The CDR3 runs 15 residues. CDR1 is MDHEN and CDR2 is SYDVKM in the germline V gene. The CDR3 reads CASSADRGTWKTQYF. The CDR3 bases are TGTGCCAGCAGTGCTGACAGGGGGACATGGAAGACCCAGTACTTC. The full variable domain, with the rest looked up from reference TRBV28 and TRBJ2-5, is DVKVTQSSRYLVKRTGEKVFLECVQDMDHENMFWYRQDPGLGLRLIYFSYDVKMKEKGDIPEGYSVSREKKERFSLILESASTNQTSMYLCASSADRGTWKTQYFGPGTRLLVL.

The chain links TRBV11-2 to TRBJ2-7; 8 bases fit TRBD2. Germline-derived CDR1 and CDR2 are SGHAT and FQNNGV. V was pared by 4 bases and J by 2 bases, with 10 bases of the junction left unmatched. The CDR3 is made up of 16 amino acids. As DNA, the CDR3 is TGTGCCAGCAGCTATCACCGGGCGGGAGGCCCCTACGAGCAGTACTTC. As protein: CASSYHRAGGPYEQYF. The full variable domain, with the rest looked up from reference TRBV11-2 and TRBJ2-7, is EAGVAQSPRYKIIEKRQSVAFWCNPISGHATLYWYQQILGQGPKLLIQFQNNGVVDDSQLPKDRFSAERLKGVDSTLKIQPAKLEDSAVYLCASSYHRAGGPYEQYFGPGTRLTVT.

The V gene is TRBV3-1, the J gene TRBJ2-1, with D maybe TRBD2 (6 bases). CDR3 size: 16 residues. V was shortened by 0 bases and J by 3 bases, with 12 bases between the two germline ends. Germline lookup yields CDR1 LGHDT and CDR2 YNNKEL (reference sequence). The CDR3 nucleotides read TGTGCCAGCAGCCAAGATCAAGGGACTTACTACAATGAGCAGTTCTTC. It is translated as CASSQDQGTYYNEQFF.

J is TRBJ2-7 and V is TRBV2; D perhaps matches TRBD1 (5 bases). V lost 9 bases, J lost 4 bases, and 16 bases lay in between. Germline V gene sequence: CDR1 SNHLY, CDR2 FYNNEI. The CDR3 has 13 amino acids. The CDR3 sequence is CASRGQGYYEQYF. CDR3 nucleotides: TGTGCCAGTCGTGGGCAGGGCTATTACGAGCAGTACTTC.

The genes are TRBV29-1 and TRBJ2-1; D is undetermined. There are 15 residues in the CDR3. Germline CDR1 reads SQVTM; CDR2 reads ANQGSEA. V lost 7 bases, J lost 0 bases, and 16 bases lay in between. CDR3 sequence (DNA): TGCAGCGGGCGTTCGACACCCGGCTCCTACAATGAGCAGTTCTTC. Its protein product is CSGRSTPGSYNEQFF.

V is TRBV29-1 and J is TRBJ2-7, with D maybe TRBD1 (5 bases). V shed 4 bases and J shed 2 bases, with 15 bases lying between them. The CDR3 is 14 amino acids. Germline V gene lookup returns CDR1 SQVTM and CDR2 ANQGSEA. The CDR3 is CSVVTGVTPYEQYF. In nucleotides, the CDR3 is TGCAGCGTTGTCACAGGAGTCACCCCCTACGAGCAGTACTTC.

The sample holds one count of this clonotype. The junction shows a germline mismatch at one end, possibly a read error. The chain is built from TRBV14 and TRBJ1-2, with D possibly matching TRBD1 (5 bases). The CDR3 is 12 residues long. Looked up from germline, CDR1 is SGHDN and CDR2 is FVKESK. Here the CDR3 DNA reads TGTGCCAGCAGCCAAGACTTACAGGACCAATTTTTC. It translates to CASSQDLQDQFF.

The V call is TRBV29-1, the J call TRBJ2-1; weak D call: TRBD1 (5 bases). Looked up from germline, CDR1 is SQVTM and CDR2 is ANQGSEA. V lost 0 bases and J 5 bases, leaving 8 bases between the germline ends. There are 13 residues in the CDR3. CDR3 sequence reads: CSVEDVGDNEQFF. In DNA, the CDR3 is TGCAGCGTTGAAGATGTAGGGGACAATGAGCAGTTCTTC.

V and J are TRBV20-1 and TRBJ2-3; no clear D gene. Germline V gene lookup returns CDR1 DFQATT and CDR2 SNEGSKA (reference sequence). Trimming cost V 2 bases and J 5 bases, with 20 bases left between them. This CDR3 is 16 amino acids long. The CDR3 region has the DNA TGCAGTGCTAGACCCTCCGTGATAGCCGCTCTAGATACGCAGTATTTT. Its protein product is CSARPSVIAALDTQYF.